This T cell receptor beta chain was captured by sequencing in a study of PD-1 blockade in classical Hodgkin lymphoma. Time point of the sample: cycle 4 day 1 (C4D1), after 6 weeks of nivolumab. Following autologous stem cell transplantation, relapse occurred in every patient, and exposure to brentuximab vedotin varied. Complete response, partial response or progressive disease made up the best responses. Overall study results and limits: Complete responders started with a diversity level that resembled newly diagnosed patients at baseline. Reports indicated that newly diagnosed patients had lower baseline TCR diversity than healthy donors did.

TCRdb keeps only in-frame clones here, not all; method: immunoSEQ multiplex PCR. The profile shows tens of thousands of clones, roughly 78% of them singletons. Comments on this clone: Its specificity is unknown.

Between the trimmed V and J ends, which lost 5 bases and 4 bases, there was a span of 12 bases. The CDR3 totals 13 residues. Germline lookup yields CDR1 SGHRS and CDR2 YFSETQ. The clonotype comes from a human donor with classical Hodgkin lymphoma. This chain joins TRBV5-1 and TRBJ1-2; a weak D match, TRBD1 (6 bases). The specimen was peripheral blood mononuclear cells (PBMCs), collected before the fourth cycle of nivolumab. CDR3 sequence (DNA): TGCGCCAGCAGGGACAGCTTACCCTATGGCTACACCTTC. It specifies CASRDSLPYGYTF.